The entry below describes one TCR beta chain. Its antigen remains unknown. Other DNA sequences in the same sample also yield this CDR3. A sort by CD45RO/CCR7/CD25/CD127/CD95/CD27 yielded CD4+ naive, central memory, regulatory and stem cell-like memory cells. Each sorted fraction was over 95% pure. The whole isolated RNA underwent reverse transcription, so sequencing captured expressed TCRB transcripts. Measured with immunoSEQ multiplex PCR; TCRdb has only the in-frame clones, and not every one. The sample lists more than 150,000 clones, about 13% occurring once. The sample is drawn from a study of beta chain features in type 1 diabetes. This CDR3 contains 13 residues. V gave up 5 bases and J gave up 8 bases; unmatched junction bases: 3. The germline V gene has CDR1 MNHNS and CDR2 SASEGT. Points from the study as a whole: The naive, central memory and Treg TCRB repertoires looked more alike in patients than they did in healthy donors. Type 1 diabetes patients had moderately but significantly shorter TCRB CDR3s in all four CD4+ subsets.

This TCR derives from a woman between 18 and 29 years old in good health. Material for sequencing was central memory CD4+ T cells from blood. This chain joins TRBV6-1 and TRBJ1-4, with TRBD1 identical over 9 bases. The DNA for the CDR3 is TGTGCCAGCAGTCGGGACAGGGACGAAAAACTGTTTTTT. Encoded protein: CASSRDRDEKLFF.